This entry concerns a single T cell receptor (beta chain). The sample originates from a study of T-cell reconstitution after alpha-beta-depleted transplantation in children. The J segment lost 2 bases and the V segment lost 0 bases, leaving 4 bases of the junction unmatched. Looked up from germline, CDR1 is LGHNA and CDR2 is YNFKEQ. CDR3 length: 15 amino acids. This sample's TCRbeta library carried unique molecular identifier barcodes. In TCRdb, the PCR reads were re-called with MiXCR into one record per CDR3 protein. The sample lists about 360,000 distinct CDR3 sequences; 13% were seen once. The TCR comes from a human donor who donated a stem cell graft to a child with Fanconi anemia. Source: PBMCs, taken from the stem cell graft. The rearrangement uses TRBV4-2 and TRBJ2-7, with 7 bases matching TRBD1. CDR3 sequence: CASSQDRDSAYEQYF. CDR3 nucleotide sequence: TGTGCCAGCAGCCAAGATCGGGACAGCGCCTACGAGCAGTACTTC.